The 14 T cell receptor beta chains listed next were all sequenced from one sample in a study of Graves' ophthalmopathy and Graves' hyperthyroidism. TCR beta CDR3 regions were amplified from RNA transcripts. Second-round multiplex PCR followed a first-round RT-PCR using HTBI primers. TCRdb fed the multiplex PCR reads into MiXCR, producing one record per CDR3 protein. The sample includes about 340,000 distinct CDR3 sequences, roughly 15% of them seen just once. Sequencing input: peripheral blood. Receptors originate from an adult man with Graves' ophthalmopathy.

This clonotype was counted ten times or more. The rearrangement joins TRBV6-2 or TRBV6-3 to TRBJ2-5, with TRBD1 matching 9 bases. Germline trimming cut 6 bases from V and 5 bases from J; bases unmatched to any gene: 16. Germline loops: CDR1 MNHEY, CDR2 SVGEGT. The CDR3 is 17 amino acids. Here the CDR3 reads CASSQWGPGQGVETQYF. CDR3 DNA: TGTGCCAGCAGCCAATGGGGACCGGGACAGGGCGTCGAGACCCAGTACTTC.

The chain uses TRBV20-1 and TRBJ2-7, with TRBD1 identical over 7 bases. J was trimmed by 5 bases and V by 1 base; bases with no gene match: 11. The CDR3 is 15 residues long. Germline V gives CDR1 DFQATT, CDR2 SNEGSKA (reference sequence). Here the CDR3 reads CSARAPRRGFDEQYF. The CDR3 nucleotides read TGCAGTGCTAGAGCCCCCCGCAGGGGGTTCGACGAGCAGTACTTC.

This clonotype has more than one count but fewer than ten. This chain's CDR3 is CASSYSAGGTGELFF. The DNA of the CDR3 is TGTGCCAGCAGTTACTCGGCGGGAGGCACCGGGGAGCTGTTTTTT. The chain joins TRBV6-5 to TRBJ2-2, with 8 positions matching TRBD2. Germline assignment: CDR1 MNHEY and CDR2 SVGAGI. Trimming at V came to 0 bases and at J to 4 bases, leaving 1 base not matched to a gene. CDR3 size: 15 residues.

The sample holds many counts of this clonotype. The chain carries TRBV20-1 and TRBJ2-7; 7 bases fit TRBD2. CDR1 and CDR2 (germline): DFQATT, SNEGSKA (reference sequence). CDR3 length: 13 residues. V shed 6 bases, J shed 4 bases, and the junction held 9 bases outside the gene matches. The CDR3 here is CSADRWGGYEQYF. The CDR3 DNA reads TGCAGTGCAGACCGTTGGGGGGGATACGAGCAGTACTTC.

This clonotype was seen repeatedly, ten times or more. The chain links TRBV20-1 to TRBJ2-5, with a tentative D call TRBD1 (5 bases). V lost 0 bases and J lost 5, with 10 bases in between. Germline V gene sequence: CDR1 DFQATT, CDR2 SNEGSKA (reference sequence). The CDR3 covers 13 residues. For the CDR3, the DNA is TGCAGTGCTAGAGACAGGGCGAGGGAGACCCAGTACTTC. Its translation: CSARDRARETQYF.

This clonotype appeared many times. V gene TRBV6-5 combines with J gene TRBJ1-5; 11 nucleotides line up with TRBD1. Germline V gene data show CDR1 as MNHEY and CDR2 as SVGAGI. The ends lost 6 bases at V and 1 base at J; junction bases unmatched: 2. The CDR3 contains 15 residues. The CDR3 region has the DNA TGTGCCAGCAGAGGACAGGGGGCAAGCAATCAGCCCCAGCATTTT. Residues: CASRGQGASNQPQHF.

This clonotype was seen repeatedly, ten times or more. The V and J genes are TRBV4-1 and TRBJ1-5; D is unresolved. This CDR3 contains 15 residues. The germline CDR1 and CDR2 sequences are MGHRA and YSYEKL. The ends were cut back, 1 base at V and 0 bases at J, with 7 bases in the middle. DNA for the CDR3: TGCGCCAGCAGCCAAGTTTCGTATAGCAATCAGCCCCAGCATTTT. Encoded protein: CASSQVSYSNQPQHF.

DNA for the CDR3: TGCAGTGCTAGAGATCGTAGTCCGCTAGCGGGAGCCAACGAGCAGTACTTC. This sequence encodes CSARDRSPLAGANEQYF. The chain employs TRBV20-1 and TRBJ2-7; TRBD2 aligns across 10 bases. The CDR3 totals 17 residues. The V gene's germline CDR1 is DFQATT and CDR2 SNEGSKA (reference sequence). J was trimmed by 5 bases and V by 0 bases; bases with no gene match: 13.

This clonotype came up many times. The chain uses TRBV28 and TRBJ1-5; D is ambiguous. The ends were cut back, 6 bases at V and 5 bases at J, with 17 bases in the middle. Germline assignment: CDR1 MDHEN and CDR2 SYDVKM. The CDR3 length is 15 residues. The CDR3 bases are TGTGCCAGCAGCAGGACGGAGGGTTGGGATCAGCCCCAGCATTTT. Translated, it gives CASSRTEGWDQPQHF.

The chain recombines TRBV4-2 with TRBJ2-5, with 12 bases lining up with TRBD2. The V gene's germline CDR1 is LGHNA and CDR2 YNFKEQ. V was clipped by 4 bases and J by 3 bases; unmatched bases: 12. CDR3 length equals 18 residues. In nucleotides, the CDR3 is TGTGCCAGCAGCCTCATTAGTGGACTAGCGGGACTTGAAGAGACCCAGTACTTC. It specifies CASSLISGLAGLEETQYF.

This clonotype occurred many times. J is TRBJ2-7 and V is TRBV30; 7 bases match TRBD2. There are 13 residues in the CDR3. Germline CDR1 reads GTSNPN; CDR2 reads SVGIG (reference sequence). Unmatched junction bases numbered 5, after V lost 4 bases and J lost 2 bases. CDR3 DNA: TGTGCCTGGACTCGCGGGGGAACCTACGAGCAGTACTTC. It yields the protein CAWTRGGTYEQYF.

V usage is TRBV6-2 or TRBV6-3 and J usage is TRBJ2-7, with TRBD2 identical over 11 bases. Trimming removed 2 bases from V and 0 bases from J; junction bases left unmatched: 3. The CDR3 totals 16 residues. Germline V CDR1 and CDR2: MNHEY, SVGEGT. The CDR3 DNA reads TGTGCCAGCAGTTACGCTAGCGGGAGGCCCTCCTACGAGCAGTACTTC. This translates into CASSYASGRPSYEQYF.

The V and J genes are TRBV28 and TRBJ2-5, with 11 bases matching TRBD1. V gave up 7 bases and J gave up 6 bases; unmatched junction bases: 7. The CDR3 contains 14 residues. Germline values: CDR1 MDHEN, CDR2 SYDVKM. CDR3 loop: CASKPGQGVKTQYF. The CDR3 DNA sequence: TGTGCCAGCAAGCCGGGACAGGGGGTGAAGACCCAGTACTTC.

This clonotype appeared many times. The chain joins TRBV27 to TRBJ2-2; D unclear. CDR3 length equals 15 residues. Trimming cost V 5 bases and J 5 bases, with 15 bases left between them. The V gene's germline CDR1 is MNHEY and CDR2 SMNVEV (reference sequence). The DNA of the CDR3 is TGTGCCAGCAGTCGAGTTTGGGGAAGTACCGGGGAGCTGTTTTTT. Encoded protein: CASSRVWGSTGELFF.